Below, 5 T cell receptor beta chains from the same sample are listed, as sequenced in a study of T cell changes during pregnancy in multiple sclerosis. Only in-frame clones appear in the TCRdb table, and some are missing; sequencing was by immunoSEQ multiplex PCR. The profile shows around 64,000 clones, over 90% of them singletons. Sequencing used CD8+ T cells from peripheral blood mononuclear cells, obtained in the third trimester of pregnancy. These receptor sequences come from a female donor with multiple sclerosis, enrolled in a pregnancy study.

The chain employs TRBV9 and TRBJ2-1, with 12 nucleotides matching TRBD2. The CDR3 runs to 17 residues. CDR1 is SGDLS and CDR2 is YYNGEE in the germline V gene. J was trimmed by 5 bases and V by 1 base; bases with no gene match: 7. The CDR3 region has the DNA TGTGCCAGCAGCGTACAGCTAGCGGGAGGGAGCGACAATGAGCAGTTCTTC. It is translated as CASSVQLAGGSDNEQFF.

The chain has TRBV9 and TRBJ2-1; 9 positions agree with TRBD2. The germline V gene encodes CDR1 SGDLS and CDR2 YYNGEE. The J segment lost 9 bases and the V segment lost 2 bases, leaving 6 bases of the junction unmatched. This CDR3 contains 14 residues. Here the CDR3 reads CASSVVAGEAEQFF. Here the CDR3 DNA reads TGTGCCAGCAGCGTTGTAGCGGGAGAAGCTGAGCAGTTCTTC. Complete variable domain (other parts from reference TRBV9 and TRBJ2-1): DSGVTQTPKHLITATGQRVTLRCSPRSGDLSVYWYQQSLDQGLQFLIQYYNGEERAKGNILERFSAQQFPDLHSELNLSSLELGDSALYFCASSVVAGEAEQFFGPGTRLTVL.

The rearrangement joins TRBV2 to TRBJ2-4, with D unresolved. The CDR3 extends over 10 amino acids. Looked up from germline, CDR1 is SNHLY and CDR2 is FYNNEI. Deletions cut 8 bases from V and 7 bases from J, with 6 bases between. The CDR3 DNA reads TGTGCCAGCGTCGGGAACATTCAGTACTTC. Translating gives CASVGNIQYF.

The chain uses TRBV6-4 and TRBJ1-2; the match to TRBD1 covers 8 bases. This CDR3 is 14 amino acids long. Germline V lookup: CDR1 MRHNA, CDR2 SNTAGT. Trimming took 0 bases from V and 6 from J; bases not matched to a gene: 3. In DNA, the CDR3 is TGTGCCAGCAGTGACTCTCCAGGGGGCCATGGCTACACCTTC. It translates to CASSDSPGGHGYTF.

The genes are TRBV5-5 and TRBJ2-7; TRBD1 agrees at 9 bases. The CDR3 contains 14 residues. With 0 bases clipped from V and 7 bases from J, the junction kept 5 bases outside the gene matches. CDR1 and CDR2 from the germline V gene are SGHKS and YYEKEE (reference sequence). CDR3 DNA sequence: TGTGCCAGCAGCTTGGGACAGGGGGGCCCAGAGCAGTACTTC. It encodes CASSLGQGGPEQYF.